The TCR beta chain described here comes from a study of Graves' ophthalmopathy and Graves' hyperthyroidism. In the study overall: Sampling took place at initial diagnosis, with peripheral blood obtained before any treatment.

With regard to this clonotype: The antigen is undetermined.

Researchers took RNA transcripts and amplified TCR beta CDR3 regions from them. After a first-round RT-PCR with HTBI primers, a second-round multiplex PCR was run. TCRdb re-called the multiplex PCR reads with MiXCR, one entry per CDR3 protein. The sample has around 600,000 distinct CDR3 sequences; about 40% are singletons. The germline gives CDR1 PRHDT, CDR2 FYEKMQ (reference sequence). V lost 6 bases and J lost 8, with 14 bases in between. The CDR3 runs 13 residues. Regarding the study as a whole: Blood was where most expanded thyroid clonotypes above 0.001 frequency also turned up.

For donors with ophthalmopathy, the disease showed moderate-to-severe activity, reached CAS ≥3 and NOSPECS ≥4, and had lasted under 3 months. Excluded: other autoimmune disease, uncontrolled infection, pregnancy or lactation. Sequences were obtained from peripheral blood. V is TRBV13 and J is TRBJ1-5; TRBD1 is a possible D gene (5 bases). The sequence was obtained from an adult man with Graves' ophthalmopathy. CDR3 bases: TGTGCCAGCAGTCCCACTCGAGGGGAGCCCCAGCATTTT. Amino acids: CASSPTRGEPQHF.